This T cell receptor (beta chain) was recovered during a study of cytomegalovirus exposure and HLA in healthy donors. Details on this clone: The antigen is unknown.

Primers included in the PCR were 60 Vbeta and 13 Jbeta primers. Profiled with immunoSEQ multiplex PCR; TCRdb holds only in-frame clones, not every one. The table gives some 60,000 clones; the top ten clones make up 3.5% to 4% of it. Trimming at V came to 2 bases and at J to 3 bases, leaving 1 base not matched to a gene. This CDR3 spans 15 amino acids. CDR1 is WSHSY and CDR2 is SAAADI in the germline V gene. Study-level results: In terms of immune exposure information, only CMV serostatus was available. The study reported that TCR beta sequences accurately predicted HLA-A and HLA-B alleles in most subjects. Rarity marked most TCR sequences, yet some public TCRs occurred in many donors. In an earlier analysis, about 87% or about 30%: the productive usage of most TCR beta V segments.

The chain employs TRBV10-2 and TRBJ2-7, with 13 bases that match TRBD2. This receptor was obtained from a male donor in good health and CMV-seronegative. The sequenced sample was PBMCs. This chain's CDR3 is CASSERTSGSYEQYF. In DNA form, the CDR3 reads TGCGCCAGCAGTGAGCGGACTAGCGGGAGCTACGAGCAGTACTTC.